This T cell receptor (beta chain) was found in a study of CD8 T cells in Susac syndrome. The sample holds one count of this clonotype. An amount of RNA that ranged from about 0.45 to 1 ug was reverse transcribed with random hexamers. TCRdb reanalysed the immunoSEQ multiplex PCR reads using MiXCR and keeps one entry per CDR3 protein. This table holds a few hundred thousand distinct CDR3 sequences, about 91% found once. CDR3 size: 15 residues. Germline-derived CDR1 and CDR2 are SGHRS and YFSETQ. V shed 4 bases and J shed 2 bases, with 16 bases lying between them. This TCR was sampled from a human donor with multiple sclerosis. This rearrangement joins TRBV5-1 to TRBJ2-7; D is perhaps TRBD1 (7 bases). Material: CD4+ T cells from PBMCs. CDR3 coding DNA: TGCGCCAGCAGCGCGGGGAGGACAGGAGCCTACGAGCAGTACTTC. It yields the protein CASSAGRTGAYEQYF.